This is a list of T cell receptor beta chains from one sample in a study of STAT5B mutations in CD4+ large granular lymphocyte leukemia. The table came from immunoSEQ multiplex PCR; TCRdb's copy has only in-frame clones and leaves some out. This sample has 40,000 to 50,000 clones, with about four fifths found just once. Source material: CD4+ T cells from blood buffy coats. These receptors came from a human donor in good health. The CDR3 runs from the conserved cysteine through the conserved F or W. Fields, in order: clone size, D gene, J gene, V gene, CDR3 protein, CDR3 DNA. A D gene is named only where the DNA matches it firmly. The listing skips clone size in some rows; elsewhere it reads once, few, many or a size class.

clone_size: .; d_call: .; j_call: TRBJ1-5; v_call: TRBV19; cdr3_aa: CASSDLGSQPQHF; cdr3_nt: TGTGCCAGTAGTGATTTGGGGAGTCAGCCCCAGCATTTT
clone_size: .; d_call: TRBD1; j_call: TRBJ2-3; v_call: TRBV30; cdr3_aa: CAWSSGQGVDTQYF; cdr3_nt: TGTGCCTGGAGCTCAGGACAGGGTGTAGATACGCAGTATTTT
clone_size: .; d_call: .; j_call: TRBJ1-3; v_call: TRBV27; cdr3_aa: CASSFRAGTGSSGNTIYF; cdr3_nt: TGTGCCAGCAGTTTTAGGGCCGGGACGGGAAGCTCTGGAAACACCATATATTTT
clone_size: .; d_call: .; j_call: TRBJ1-5; v_call: TRBV30; cdr3_aa: CAWSEQNNQPQHF; cdr3_nt: TGTGCCTGGAGTGAACAGAATAATCAGCCCCAGCATTTT
clone_size: once; d_call: .; j_call: TRBJ1-3; v_call: TRBV28; cdr3_aa: CATIAPAVDTIYF; cdr3_nt: TGTGCCACCATTGCCCCAGCTGTAGACACCATATATTTT
clone_size: .; d_call: .; j_call: TRBJ2-2; v_call: TRBV5-1; cdr3_aa: CASSFFGGGATGELFF; cdr3_nt: TGCGCCAGCAGCTTCTTTGGGGGCGGTGCCACCGGGGAGCTGTTTTTT
clone_size: .; d_call: .; j_call: TRBJ1-4; v_call: TRBV6-5; cdr3_aa: CASSYSGLGEKLFF; cdr3_nt: TGTGCCAGCAGTTACTCAGGCCTCGGTGAAAAACTGTTTTTT
clone_size: .; d_call: .; j_call: TRBJ2-3; v_call: TRBV2; cdr3_aa: CASTEGGLTDTQYF; cdr3_nt: TGTGCCAGCACCGAAGGGGGGCTGACAGATACGCAGTATTTT
clone_size: few; d_call: TRBD2; j_call: TRBJ2-2; v_call: TRBV2; cdr3_aa: CASIGVGGGPSTGELFF; cdr3_nt: TGTGCCAGCATAGGGGTAGGCGGGGGACCGTCCACCGGGGAGCTGTTTTTT
clone_size: .; d_call: .; j_call: TRBJ2-7; v_call: TRBV29-1; cdr3_aa: CSVEGDSYEQYF; cdr3_nt: TGCAGCGTTGAAGGGGACTCCTACGAGCAGTACTTC
clone_size: .; d_call: .; j_call: TRBJ2-7; v_call: TRBV5-1; cdr3_aa: CASSSGTGYEQYF; cdr3_nt: TGCGCCAGCAGTTCAGGGACGGGCTACGAGCAGTACTTC
clone_size: .; d_call: TRBD2; j_call: TRBJ2-3; v_call: TRBV15; cdr3_aa: CAAKSGTNTDTQYF; cdr3_nt: TGTGCCGCCAAGTCCGGGACTAACACAGATACGCAGTATTTT
clone_size: few; d_call: TRBD1; j_call: TRBJ2-5; v_call: TRBV6-1; cdr3_aa: CASTGTVIPFETQYF; cdr3_nt: TGTGCCAGCACAGGGACAGTCATCCCTTTCGAGACCCAGTACTTC
clone_size: .; d_call: .; j_call: TRBJ2-1; v_call: TRBV5-1; cdr3_aa: CASSLDSSSYNEQFF; cdr3_nt: TGCGCCAGCAGCTTGGACTCGAGCTCCTACAATGAGCAGTTCTTC
clone_size: .; d_call: TRBD1; j_call: TRBJ2-6; v_call: TRBV12-5; cdr3_aa: CASGLRTGFSGANVLTF; cdr3_nt: TGTGCTAGTGGTTTGCGGACAGGATTCTCTGGGGCCAACGTCCTGACTTTC
clone_size: .; d_call: .; j_call: TRBJ1-4; v_call: TRBV23-1; cdr3_aa: CASSQSLAIRRSEKLFF; cdr3_nt: TGCGCCAGCAGTCAATCCTTGGCGATAAGGCGGAGTGAAAAACTGTTTTTT
clone_size: few; d_call: .; j_call: TRBJ2-7; v_call: TRBV5-1; cdr3_aa: CASSLTQQGRSSYEQYF; cdr3_nt: TGCGCCAGCAGCCTAACGCAACAGGGCAGGAGCTCCTACGAGCAGTACTTC
clone_size: .; d_call: TRBD2; j_call: TRBJ2-1; v_call: TRBV11-3; cdr3_aa: CASSLYTSGSPSSYNEQFF; cdr3_nt: TGTGCCAGCAGCTTATATACTAGCGGGAGCCCAAGCTCCTACAATGAGCAGTTCTTC
clone_size: once; d_call: TRBD2; j_call: TRBJ2-2; v_call: TRBV30; cdr3_aa: CAWWRVTPGLAGGRMKGELFF; cdr3_nt: TGTGCCTGGTGGAGGGTAACGCCGGGACTAGCGGGAGGCCGCATGAAAGGGGAGCTGTTTTTT
clone_size: .; d_call: .; j_call: TRBJ1-5; v_call: TRBV7-9; cdr3_aa: CASSHRDSNQPQHF; cdr3_nt: TGTGCCAGCAGCCACCGGGATAGCAATCAGCCCCAGCATTTT
clone_size: .; d_call: TRBD2; j_call: TRBJ2-1; v_call: TRBV7-3; cdr3_aa: CASSLWSSGTLYNEQFF; cdr3_nt: TGTGCCAGCAGCCTCTGGTCTAGCGGTACACTTTACAATGAGCAGTTCTTC
clone_size: .; d_call: TRBD2; j_call: TRBJ2-7; v_call: TRBV7-7; cdr3_aa: CASSPLAGGSGEQYF; cdr3_nt: TGTGCCAGCAGCCCACTAGCGGGGGGGAGCGGCGAGCAGTACTTC
clone_size: .; d_call: .; j_call: TRBJ1-4; v_call: TRBV15; cdr3_aa: CATSEPRGLATNEKLFF; cdr3_nt: TGTGCCACCAGCGAGCCTCGGGGTTTAGCAACTAATGAAAAACTGTTTTTT
clone_size: once; d_call: .; j_call: TRBJ1-5; v_call: TRBV6-1; cdr3_aa: CASSNRGNQPQHF; cdr3_nt: TGTGCCAGCAGCAACCGGGGGAATCAGCCCCAGCATTTT
clone_size: .; d_call: TRBD2; j_call: TRBJ2-7; v_call: TRBV5-1; cdr3_aa: CASSPGLAGTLYEQYF; cdr3_nt: TGCGCCAGCAGCCCGGGACTAGCGGGGACCCTTTACGAGCAGTACTTC